These 15 T cell receptor beta chains originate from one sample sequenced in a study of blood T cell repertoires in COVID-19. Produced via immunoSEQ multiplex PCR; TCRdb's table is partial and in-frame only. The profile shows 100,000 to 150,000 clones, roughly 84% of them singletons. Material for sequencing was peripheral blood. The source of these receptors is a woman older than 75 with acute or convalescent COVID-19.

V gene TRBV4-2 combines with J gene TRBJ1-2; no clear D gene. This CDR3 contains 15 residues. Germline-derived CDR1 and CDR2 are LGHNA and YNFKEQ. Trimming removed 2 bases from V and 0 bases from J, with 10 bases in between. The CDR3 nucleotides are TGTGCCAGCAGCCAATCCACAGCAGCTAACTATGGCTACACCTTC. Translation gives CASSQSTAANYGYTF.

The chain joins TRBV12-3 or TRBV12-4 to TRBJ2-3, with D hard to call. The CDR3 totals 11 residues. Trimming took 7 bases from V and 5 from J, leaving 7 bases between them. The CDR3 protein is CASTYGDTQYF. The CDR3 DNA sequence: TGTGCCAGCACCTACGGAGATACGCAGTATTTT.

V gene TRBV11-2 combines with J gene TRBJ1-1; weak D call: TRBD1 (6 bases). The CDR3 covers 13 residues. V shed 5 bases and J shed 3 bases, with 10 bases lying between them. CDR1 is SGHAT and CDR2 is FQNNGV in the germline V gene. Written as DNA, the CDR3 is TGTGCCAGCAGCAGACAGGCGGACACTGAAGCTTTCTTT. Translated, it gives CASSRQADTEAFF.

This rearrangement joins TRBV18 to TRBJ2-7, with D possibly matching TRBD1 (6 bases). The germline gives CDR1 KGHSH, CDR2 LQKENI. CDR3 length equals 14 residues. Trimming took off 8 bases at V and 1 base at J, with 15 bases between the two ends. The CDR3 region has the DNA TGTGCCAGCACAAGGACAGCATCTTCCTACGAGCAGTACTTC. Residues: CASTRTASSYEQYF.

This sequence joins TRBV30 and TRBJ1-5; unclear D gene. Germline V lookup: CDR1 GTSNPN, CDR2 SVGIG (reference sequence). This CDR3 is built from 14 residues. The ends were cut back, 0 bases at V and 6 bases at J, with 12 bases in the middle. The CDR3 here is CAWSVAGGSQPQHF. CDR3 sequence (DNA): TGTGCCTGGAGTGTAGCGGGCGGAAGTCAGCCCCAGCATTTT.

The chain uses TRBV29-1 and TRBJ2-7, with a weak D call TRBD1 (7 bases). Germline CDR1 is SQVTM and CDR2 is ANQGSEA. This CDR3 spans 13 amino acids. Between the trimmed V and J ends, which lost 3 bases and 7 bases, there was a span of 16 bases. The CDR3: CSVDGETGREQYF. As DNA, the CDR3 is TGCAGCGTTGATGGGGAGACAGGGAGGGAGCAGTACTTC.

V usage is TRBV6-2 or TRBV6-3 and J usage is TRBJ1-5; perhaps TRBD1 as D (6 bases). CDR3 size: 15 residues. Trimming took 7 bases from V and 1 from J, leaving 14 bases between them. Germline assignment: CDR1 MNHEY and CDR2 SVGEGT. The CDR3 region has the DNA TGTGCCAGCACCCCCGGGACACTGAGCAATCAGCCCCAGCATTTT. Its translation: CASTPGTLSNQPQHF.

This chain links TRBV2 with TRBJ1-2, with 10 bases fitting TRBD1. The CDR3 is made up of 15 amino acids. Looked up from germline, CDR1 is SNHLY and CDR2 is FYNNEI. J gave up 5 bases and V 6 bases, and 9 bases lay outside the gene matches. CDR3 amino acids: CASRPMTGGAYGYTF. The DNA for the CDR3 is TGTGCCAGCAGGCCGATGACAGGGGGCGCTTATGGCTACACCTTC.

This clone was recorded many times. V and J are TRBV6-2 or TRBV6-3 and TRBJ1-2; 9 nucleotides agree with TRBD1. Per germline, CDR1 MNHEY and CDR2 SVGEGT. V lost 3 bases to trimming and J lost 4 bases; unmatched junction nucleotides: 6. The CDR3 is made up of 15 amino acids. The CDR3 loop reads CASSYTTGGSYGYTF. Written as DNA, the CDR3 is TGTGCCAGCAGTTATACCACAGGGGGCAGCTATGGCTACACCTTC.

V is TRBV27 and J is TRBJ1-2, with TRBD1 as a possible D gene (5 bases). The V gene's germline CDR1 is MNHEY and CDR2 SMNVEV (reference sequence). The CDR3 contains 14 residues. V was pared by 6 bases and J by 3 bases, with 14 bases between. CDR3 residues: CASRPAGLDYGYTF. The CDR3 region has the DNA TGTGCCAGCAGGCCAGCAGGGTTGGACTATGGCTACACCTTC.

This chain links TRBV5-1 with TRBJ2-7, with D possibly being TRBD2 (6 bases). Trimming stripped 3 bases from V and 0 bases from J, with 13 bases between. The CDR3 spans 15 residues. Per the germline V gene, CDR1 is SGHRS and CDR2 is YFSETQ. The CDR3 DNA sequence: TGCGCCAGCAGCTGGTTGGACGGGAGCTCCTACGAGCAGTACTTC. It codes for CASSWLDGSSYEQYF.

This chain links TRBV2 with TRBJ2-3, with TRBD2 identical over 11 bases. CDR1 and CDR2 (germline): SNHLY, FYNNEI. The CDR3 is made up of 15 amino acids. Trimming at V came to 8 bases and at J to 5 bases, leaving 9 bases not matched to a gene. The CDR3 DNA sequence: TGTGCCAGCCCGCCGACTAGCGGGAAGGTAGATACGCAGTATTTT. This gives the protein CASPPTSGKVDTQYF.

This chain joins TRBV6-1 and TRBJ1-5, with 9 nucleotides matching TRBD1. The CDR3 consists of 16 residues. V shed 2 bases, J shed 15 bases, and the junction held 17 bases outside the gene matches. Germline CDR1 and CDR2: MNHNS and SASEGT. The chain's CDR3 is CASSEQGVSRDRVWHF. In DNA form, the CDR3 reads TGTGCCAGCAGTGAACAGGGGGTCTCCCGGGACAGGGTCTGGCATTTT.

This clone has only one observation. The chain links TRBV10-1 to TRBJ2-2; D may be TRBD1 (6 bases). CDR1 WNHNN and CDR2 SYGVQD come from the germline V gene (reference sequence). Trimming shortened V by 2 bases and J by 3 bases, and 7 bases separated the two germline ends. There are 14 residues in the CDR3. CDR3 sequence (DNA): TGCGCCAGCAGTGAGACAGGGTACACCGGGGAGCTGTTTTTT. This gives the protein CASSETGYTGELFF.

The rearrangement joins TRBV5-5 to TRBJ2-1; 7 positions match TRBD2. The CDR3 is made up of 16 amino acids. Germline CDR1 is SGHKS and CDR2 is YYEKEE (reference sequence). The J segment lost 4 bases and the V segment lost 0 bases, leaving 7 bases of the junction unmatched. The CDR3 DNA reads TGTGCCAGCAGCTTGGCGCGGGGGAACCCATACAATGAGCAGTTCTTC. This codes for CASSLARGNPYNEQFF.